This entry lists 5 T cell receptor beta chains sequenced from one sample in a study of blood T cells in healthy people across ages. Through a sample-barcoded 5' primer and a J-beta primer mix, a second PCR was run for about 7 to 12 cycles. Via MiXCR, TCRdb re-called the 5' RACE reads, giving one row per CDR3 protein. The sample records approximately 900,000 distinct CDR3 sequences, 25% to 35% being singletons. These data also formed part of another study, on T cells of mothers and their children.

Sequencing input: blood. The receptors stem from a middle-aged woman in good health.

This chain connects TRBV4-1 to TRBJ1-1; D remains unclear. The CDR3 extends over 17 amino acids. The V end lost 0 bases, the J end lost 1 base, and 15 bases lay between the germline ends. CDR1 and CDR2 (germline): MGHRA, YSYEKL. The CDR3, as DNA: TGCGCCAGCAGCCAAGAGAGGTATAAGGCCGAGAACACTGAAGCTTTCTTT. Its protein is CASSQERYKAENTEAFF.

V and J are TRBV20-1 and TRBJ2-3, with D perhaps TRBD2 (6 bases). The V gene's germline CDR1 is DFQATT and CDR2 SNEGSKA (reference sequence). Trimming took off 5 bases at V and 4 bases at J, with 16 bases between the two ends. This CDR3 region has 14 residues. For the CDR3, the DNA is TGCAGTGCTGACGGCGGGGAGTATGCAGATACGCAGTATTTT. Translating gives CSADGGEYADTQYF.

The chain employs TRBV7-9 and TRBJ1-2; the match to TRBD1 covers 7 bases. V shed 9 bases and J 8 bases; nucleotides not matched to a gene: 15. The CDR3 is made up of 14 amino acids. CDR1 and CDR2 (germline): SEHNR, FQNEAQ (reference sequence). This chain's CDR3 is CASSTGSPLRGYTF. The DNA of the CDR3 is TGTGCCAGTTCGACAGGGTCCCCACTCAGGGGCTACACCTTC.

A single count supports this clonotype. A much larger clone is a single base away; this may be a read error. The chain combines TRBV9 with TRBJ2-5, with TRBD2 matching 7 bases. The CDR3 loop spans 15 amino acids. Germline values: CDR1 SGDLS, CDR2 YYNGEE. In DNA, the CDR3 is TGTGCCAGCGGCGTCCGGGGAGGGGATAAAGAGACCCAGTACTTC. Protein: CASGVRGGDKETQYF.

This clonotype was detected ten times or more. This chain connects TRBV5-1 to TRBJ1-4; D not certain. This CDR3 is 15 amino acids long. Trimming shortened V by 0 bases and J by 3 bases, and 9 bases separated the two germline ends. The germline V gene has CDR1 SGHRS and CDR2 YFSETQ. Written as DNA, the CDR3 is TGCGCCAGCAGCTTGGCTCCCGGGGCTAATGAAAAACTGTTTTTT. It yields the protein CASSLAPGANEKLFF.